The present entry profiles one TCR beta chain with its context. These data originate in a study of response to subunit inactivated influenza vaccine. The CDR3 consists of 14 residues. Germline CDR1 and CDR2: MDHEN and SYDVKM. V trimming: 2 bases; J trimming: 9 bases; junction bases outside the gene matches: 4. From the RT-PCR reads, TCRdb called clonotypes with MiXCR, one entry per CDR3 protein. The repertoire holds roughly 500,000 distinct CDR3 sequences, with approximately 17% as singletons. The material was CD4+ T cells sorted from PBMCs, obtained around 25 months after vaccination. This clonotype was sampled from a man aged 50 to 69 who received an inactivated influenza vaccine. The chain recombines TRBV28 with TRBJ2-1; 10 positions agree with TRBD1. Here the CDR3 reads CASSLTGTGVEQFF. DNA for the CDR3: TGTGCCAGCAGTTTAACTGGGACAGGGGTTGAGCAGTTCTTC. Looking up the rest from reference TRBV28 and TRBJ2-1 gives the full variable domain: DVKVTQSSRYLVKRTGEKVFLECVQDMDHENMFWYRQDPGLGLRLIYFSYDVKMKEKGDIPEGYSVSREKKERFSLILESASTNQTSMYLCASSLTGTGVEQFFGPGTRLTVL.